A selection of T cell receptor beta chains follows, all from one sample in a study of blood T cells in healthy people across ages. MiXCR, run by TCRdb on the 5' RACE reads, gives a single entry per CDR3 protein. The sample includes about 680,000 distinct CDR3 sequences, roughly 49% of them seen just once. Sequenced input: blood. These receptors all stem from a woman between 55 and 75 years old in good health. CDR3s include the opening cysteine and the closing phenylalanine or tryptophan. D genes are given only for firm matches. A clone size is listed for some rows: how often the clone was seen (once, few, many), or a class if it is expanded.

V gene: TRBV4-2
clone size: NA
J gene: TRBJ2-1
D gene: TRBD2
CDR3 protein: CASSQRLREGLYNEQFF
CDR3 DNA: TGTGCCAGCAGCCAACGCCTCCGGGAGGGCCTCTACAATGAGCAGTTCTTC

V gene: TRBV28
clone size: NA
J gene: TRBJ2-3
D gene: NA
CDR3 protein: CASSLPGRVSVSYTDTQYF
CDR3 DNA: TGTGCCAGCAGTCTACCAGGCAGGGTAAGCGTGTCATACACAGATACGCAGTATTTT

V gene: TRBV15
clone size: NA
J gene: TRBJ2-7
D gene: NA
CDR3 protein: CATRAGSSYNEQYF
CDR3 DNA: TGTGCCACCAGGGCCGGGAGCTCCTACAATGAGCAGTACTTC

V gene: TRBV5-1
clone size: NA
J gene: TRBJ2-3
D gene: NA
CDR3 protein: CASGVEGFTDTQYF
CDR3 DNA: TGCGCCAGCGGAGTAGAGGGCTTTACAGATACGCAGTATTTT

V gene: TRBV20-1
clone size: NA
J gene: TRBJ2-7
D gene: NA
CDR3 protein: CSARDSRAPSSYEQYF
CDR3 DNA: TGCAGTGCTAGAGATAGCAGGGCACCAAGCTCCTACGAGCAGTACTTC

V gene: TRBV7-9
clone size: few
J gene: TRBJ2-3
D gene: TRBD1
CDR3 protein: CASSQDRSLSTDTQYF
CDR3 DNA: TGTGCCAGCAGCCAGGACAGGTCCCTTAGCACAGATACGCAGTATTTT

V gene: TRBV28
clone size: few
J gene: TRBJ2-1
D gene: NA
CDR3 protein: CASNLSHNEQFF
CDR3 DNA: TGTGCCAGCAACCTAAGTCACAATGAGCAGTTCTTC

V gene: TRBV10-3
clone size: NA
J gene: TRBJ2-3
D gene: NA
CDR3 protein: CAISELAGSGTDTQYF
CDR3 DNA: TGTGCCATCAGTGAGCTTGCAGGGTCTGGCACAGATACGCAGTATTTT

V gene: TRBV24-1
clone size: once
J gene: TRBJ1-2
D gene: TRBD1
CDR3 protein: CATSDARDRGYGYTF
CDR3 DNA: TGTGCCACCAGTGATGCCCGGGACAGGGGCTATGGCTACACCTTC

V gene: TRBV20-1
clone size: NA
J gene: TRBJ1-3
D gene: TRBD1
CDR3 protein: CSARDRQGFGNTIYF
CDR3 DNA: TGCAGTGCTAGAGACAGACAGGGCTTTGGAAACACCATATATTTT

V gene: TRBV3-1
clone size: NA
J gene: TRBJ2-5
D gene: NA
CDR3 protein: CASSQGGKQETQYF
CDR3 DNA: TGTGCCAGCAGCCAAGGAGGGAAGCAAGAGACCCAGTACTTC

V gene: TRBV6-5
clone size: NA
J gene: TRBJ2-7
D gene: NA
CDR3 protein: CASSYSGGRGNEQYF
CDR3 DNA: TGTGCCAGCAGTTACTCTGGGGGGCGGGGGAATGAGCAGTACTTC

V gene: TRBV12-3/TRBV12-4
clone size: NA
J gene: TRBJ2-2
D gene: TRBD2
CDR3 protein: CASSFERGVGPQPGELFF
CDR3 DNA: TGTGCCAGCAGTTTCGAGCGGGGGGTGGGACCCCAACCCGGGGAGCTGTTTTTT

V gene: TRBV28
clone size: NA
J gene: TRBJ2-5
D gene: NA
CDR3 protein: CASRNQGILQETQYF
CDR3 DNA: TGTGCCAGCAGGAATCAGGGGATCCTCCAAGAGACCCAGTACTTC

V gene: TRBV15
clone size: few
J gene: TRBJ1-2
D gene: NA
CDR3 protein: CATSTTSGRGLNGYTF
CDR3 DNA: TGTGCCACCAGCACCACATCAGGACGGGGCCTGAATGGCTACACCTTC

V gene: TRBV6-5
clone size: NA
J gene: TRBJ2-1
D gene: NA
CDR3 protein: CASSYDARYNEQFF
CDR3 DNA: TGTGCCAGCAGTTACGACGCACGATACAATGAGCAGTTCTTC

V gene: TRBV7-3
clone size: few
J gene: TRBJ2-3
D gene: NA
CDR3 protein: CASSLSRADTQYF
CDR3 DNA: TGTGCCAGCAGTTTATCGAGGGCAGATACGCAGTATTTT

V gene: TRBV7-2
clone size: NA
J gene: TRBJ1-6
D gene: NA
CDR3 protein: CASSLFAVQGNSPLHF
CDR3 DNA: TGTGCCAGCAGCTTATTTGCCGTCCAGGGAAATTCACCCCTCCACTTT

V gene: TRBV5-4
clone size: NA
J gene: TRBJ1-2
D gene: NA
CDR3 protein: CASSLIQGSYGYTF
CDR3 DNA: TGTGCCAGCAGCTTGATACAGGGCAGCTATGGCTACACCTTC

V gene: TRBV7-2
clone size: NA
J gene: TRBJ2-7
D gene: TRBD1
CDR3 protein: CASSSRDRVDEQYF
CDR3 DNA: TGTGCCAGCAGCTCTAGGGACAGGGTCGACGAGCAGTACTTC

V gene: TRBV11-2
clone size: NA
J gene: TRBJ1-6
D gene: NA
CDR3 protein: CATRFQAQGLPNSPLHF
CDR3 DNA: TGTGCCACCCGCTTCCAGGCACAGGGCCTCCCCAATTCACCCCTCCACTTT

V gene: TRBV4-2
clone size: NA
J gene: TRBJ1-3
D gene: TRBD1
CDR3 protein: CASASPGGADGNTIYF
CDR3 DNA: TGTGCCAGCGCCTCTCCAGGGGGCGCAGATGGAAACACCATATATTTT

V gene: TRBV28
clone size: NA
J gene: TRBJ2-1
D gene: TRBD1
CDR3 protein: CASSLPGLTGDNEQFF
CDR3 DNA: TGTGCCAGCAGCCTCCCGGGGTTGACAGGGGACAATGAGCAGTTCTTC

V gene: TRBV4-3
clone size: few
J gene: TRBJ2-7
D gene: TRBD2
CDR3 protein: CASSQDAGEGSYEQYF
CDR3 DNA: TGCGCCAGCAGCCAAGATGCGGGAGAAGGGTCCTACGAGCAGTACTTC

V gene: TRBV2
clone size: few
J gene: TRBJ2-7
D gene: TRBD1
CDR3 protein: CASQDRASYEQYF
CDR3 DNA: TGTGCCAGTCAGGACAGGGCCTCCTACGAGCAGTACTTC

V gene: TRBV27
clone size: NA
J gene: TRBJ2-4
D gene: NA
CDR3 protein: CASSPQTGRTKNIQYF
CDR3 DNA: TGTGCCAGCAGTCCCCAGACAGGGAGGACAAAAAACATTCAGTACTTC

V gene: TRBV14
clone size: few
J gene: TRBJ2-5
D gene: NA
CDR3 protein: CASSQNRRETQYF
CDR3 DNA: TGTGCCAGCAGCCAAAACAGAAGGGAGACCCAGTACTTC

V gene: TRBV7-2
clone size: few
J gene: TRBJ2-7
D gene: TRBD1
CDR3 protein: CASRQTRTGHYEQYF
CDR3 DNA: TGTGCCAGCAGACAAACCCGGACAGGGCACTACGAGCAGTACTTC

V gene: TRBV20-1
clone size: NA
J gene: TRBJ1-2
D gene: NA
CDR3 protein: CSARVRGVDGYTF
CDR3 DNA: TGCAGTGCTAGAGTCAGGGGCGTTGATGGCTACACCTTC